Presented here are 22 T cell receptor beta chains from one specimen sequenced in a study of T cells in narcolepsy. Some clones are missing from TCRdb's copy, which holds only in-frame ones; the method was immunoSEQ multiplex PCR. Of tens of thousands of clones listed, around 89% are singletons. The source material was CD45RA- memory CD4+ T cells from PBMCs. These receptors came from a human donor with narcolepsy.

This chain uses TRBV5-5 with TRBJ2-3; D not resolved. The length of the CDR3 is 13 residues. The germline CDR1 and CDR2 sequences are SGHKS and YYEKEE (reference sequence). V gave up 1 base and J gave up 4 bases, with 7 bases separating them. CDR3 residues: CASSLSAPDTQYF. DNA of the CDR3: TGTGCCAGCAGCTTGTCGGCCCCAGATACGCAGTATTTT.

Here the CDR3 DNA reads TGTGCCAGCAGTGAAGTAACCTTC. This gives the protein CASSEVTF. V usage is TRBV2 and J usage is TRBJ1-2; no definite D call. Deletions cut 1 base from V and 14 bases from J, with 2 bases between. CDR3 length: 8 residues. Germline CDR1 SNHLY, CDR2 FYNNEI.

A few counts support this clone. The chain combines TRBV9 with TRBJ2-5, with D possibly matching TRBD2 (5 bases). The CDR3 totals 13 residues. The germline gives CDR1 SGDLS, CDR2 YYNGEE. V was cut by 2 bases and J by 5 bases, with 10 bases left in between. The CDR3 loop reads CASSVRGEETQYF. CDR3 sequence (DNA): TGTGCCAGCAGCGTTCGTGGGGAGGAGACCCAGTACTTC.

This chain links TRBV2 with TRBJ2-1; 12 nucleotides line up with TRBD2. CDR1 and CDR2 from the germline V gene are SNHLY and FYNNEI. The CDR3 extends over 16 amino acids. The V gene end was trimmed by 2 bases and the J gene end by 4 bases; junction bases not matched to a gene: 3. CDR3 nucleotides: TGTGCCAGCAGTGAATGGACTAGCGGGATGTACAATGAGCAGTTCTTC. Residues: CASSEWTSGMYNEQFF.

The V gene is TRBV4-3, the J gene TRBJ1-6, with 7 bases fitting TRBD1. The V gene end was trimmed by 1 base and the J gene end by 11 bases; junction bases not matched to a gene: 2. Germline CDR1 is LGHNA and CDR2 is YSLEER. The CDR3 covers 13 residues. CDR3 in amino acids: CASSQATGAPLHF. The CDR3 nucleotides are TGCGCCAGCAGCCAAGCCACAGGGGCACCCCTCCACTTT.

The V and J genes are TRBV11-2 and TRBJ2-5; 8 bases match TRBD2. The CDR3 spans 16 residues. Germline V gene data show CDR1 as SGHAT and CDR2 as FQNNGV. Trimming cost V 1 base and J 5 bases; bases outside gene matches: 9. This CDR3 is CASSLGLGAGEETQYF. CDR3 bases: TGTGCCAGCAGCTTAGGGTTGGGAGCGGGAGAGGAGACCCAGTACTTC. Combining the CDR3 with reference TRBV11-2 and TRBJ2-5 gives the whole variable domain EAGVAQSPRYKIIEKRQSVAFWCNPISGHATLYWYQQILGQGPKLLIQFQNNGVVDDSQLPKDRFSAERLKGVDSTLKIQPAKLEDSAVYLCASSLGLGAGEETQYFGPGTRLLVL.

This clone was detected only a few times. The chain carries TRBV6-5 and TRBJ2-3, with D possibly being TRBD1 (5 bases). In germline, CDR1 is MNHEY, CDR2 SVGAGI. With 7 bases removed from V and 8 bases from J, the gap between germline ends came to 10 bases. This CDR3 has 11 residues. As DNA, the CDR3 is TGTGCCAGCACCTCAGGGCTTACGCAGTATTTT. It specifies CASTSGLTQYF.

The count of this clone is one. The CDR3 DNA reads as TGTGCCAGCTCACCACCGAACGAGCAGTACTTC. Translating gives CASSPPNEQYF. The V and J genes are TRBV18 and TRBJ2-7; D is uncertain. CDR3 length equals 11 residues. Trimming stripped 0 bases from V and 5 bases from J, with 2 bases between. Germline CDR1 KGHSH, CDR2 LQKENI.

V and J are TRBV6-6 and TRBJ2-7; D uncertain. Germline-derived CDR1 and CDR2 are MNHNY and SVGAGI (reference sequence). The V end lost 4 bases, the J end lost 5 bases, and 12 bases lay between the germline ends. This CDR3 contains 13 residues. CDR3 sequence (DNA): TGTGCCAGCAGTTCCCCTCGGGCGGACGAGCAGTACTTC. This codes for CASSSPRADEQYF.

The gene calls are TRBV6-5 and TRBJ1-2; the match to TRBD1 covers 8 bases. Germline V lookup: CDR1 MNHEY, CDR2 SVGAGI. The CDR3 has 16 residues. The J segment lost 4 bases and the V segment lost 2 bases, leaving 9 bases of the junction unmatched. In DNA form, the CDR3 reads TGTGCCAGCAGTTACGGACCAGGGGGCTTAGGCTATGGCTACACCTTC. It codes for CASSYGPGGLGYGYTF.

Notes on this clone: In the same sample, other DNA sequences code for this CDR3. CDR3 bases: TGTGCCATCAGGCTGGGAGGGCTCACTGAAGCTTTCTTT. It specifies CAIRLGGLTEAFF. V is TRBV10-3 and J is TRBJ1-1; D ambiguous. Trimming pared 6 bases from V and 4 bases from J, leaving 12 bases between. CDR1 and CDR2 from the germline V gene are ENHRY and SYGVKD. The CDR3 has 13 residues.

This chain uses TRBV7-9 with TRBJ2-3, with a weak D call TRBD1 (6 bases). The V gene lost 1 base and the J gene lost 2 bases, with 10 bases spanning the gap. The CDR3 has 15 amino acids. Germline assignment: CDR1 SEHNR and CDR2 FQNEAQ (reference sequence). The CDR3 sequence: CASSLGTGSTDTQYF. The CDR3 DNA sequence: TGTGCCAGCAGCTTAGGTACAGGGTCCACAGATACGCAGTATTTT.

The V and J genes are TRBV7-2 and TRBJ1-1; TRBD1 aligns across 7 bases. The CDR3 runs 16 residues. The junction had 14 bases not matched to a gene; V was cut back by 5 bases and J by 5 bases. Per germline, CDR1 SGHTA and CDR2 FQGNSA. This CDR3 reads CASSLWTGLKGTEAFF. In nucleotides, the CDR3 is TGTGCCAGCAGCCTATGGACAGGATTGAAGGGTACTGAAGCTTTCTTT.

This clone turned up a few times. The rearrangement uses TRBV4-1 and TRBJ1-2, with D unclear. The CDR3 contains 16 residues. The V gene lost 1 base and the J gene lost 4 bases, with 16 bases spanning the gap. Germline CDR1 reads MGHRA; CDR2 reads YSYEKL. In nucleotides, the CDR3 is TGCGCCAGCAGCCAAGTCCTAGGACGGAGGTTCTATGGCTACACCTTC. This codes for CASSQVLGRRFYGYTF.

CDR3 sequence reads: CASSSYSGRTTGELFF. In nucleotides, the CDR3 is TGTGCCAGCAGCTCCTATAGCGGGAGGACCACCGGGGAGCTGTTTTTT. V gene TRBV5-4 combines with J gene TRBJ2-2; 10 bases line up with TRBD2. The ends lost 3 bases at V and 4 bases at J; junction bases unmatched: 6. CDR3 length: 16 amino acids. CDR1 and CDR2 from the germline V gene are SGHNT and YYREEE (reference sequence).

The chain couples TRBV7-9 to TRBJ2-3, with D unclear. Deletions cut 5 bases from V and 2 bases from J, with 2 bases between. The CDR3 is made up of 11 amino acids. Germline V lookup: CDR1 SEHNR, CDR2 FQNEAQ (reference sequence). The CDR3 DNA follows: TGTGCCAGCAGCCTCACAGATACGCAGTATTTT. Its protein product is CASSLTDTQYF.

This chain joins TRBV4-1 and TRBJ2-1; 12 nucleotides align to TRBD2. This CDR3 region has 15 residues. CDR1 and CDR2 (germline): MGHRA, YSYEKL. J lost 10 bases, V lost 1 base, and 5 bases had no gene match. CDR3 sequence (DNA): TGCGCCAGCAGCCAAGCTAGCGGGGGGGCCAACGAGCAGTTCTTC. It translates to CASSQASGGANEQFF.

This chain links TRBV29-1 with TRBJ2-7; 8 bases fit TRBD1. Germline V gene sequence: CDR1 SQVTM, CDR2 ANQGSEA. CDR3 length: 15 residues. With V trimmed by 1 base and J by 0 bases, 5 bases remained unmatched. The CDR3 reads CSVEGYRGSSYEQYF. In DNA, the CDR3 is TGCAGCGTTGAAGGGTACAGGGGGAGCTCCTACGAGCAGTACTTC.

CDR3 protein: CASSTHLTGTRGRLFF. CDR3 in DNA: TGTGCCAGCAGTACTCACCTTACCGGGACTAGGGGTCGGCTGTTTTTT. This rearrangement joins TRBV27 to TRBJ2-2, with 8 bases that match TRBD2. Germline CDR1 and CDR2: MNHEY and SMNVEV (reference sequence). The ends lost 5 bases at V and 13 bases at J; junction bases unmatched: 18. This CDR3 is built from 16 residues.

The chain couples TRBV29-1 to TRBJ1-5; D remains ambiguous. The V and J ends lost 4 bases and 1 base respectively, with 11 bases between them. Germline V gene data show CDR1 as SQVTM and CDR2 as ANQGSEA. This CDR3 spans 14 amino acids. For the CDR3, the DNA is TGCAGCGTTGGGGTGGGTTCGAGCAATCAGCCCCAGCATTTT. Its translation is CSVGVGSSNQPQHF.

CDR3 in amino acids: CAWSSGRDTQYF. The CDR3, as DNA: TGTGCCTGGAGTTCCGGGAGGGATACGCAGTATTTT. The rearrangement links TRBV30 to TRBJ2-3; 7 bases match TRBD2. V trimming: 2 bases; J trimming: 6 bases; junction bases outside the gene matches: 2. CDR1 and CDR2 (germline): GTSNPN, SVGIG (reference sequence). CDR3 length: 12 amino acids.

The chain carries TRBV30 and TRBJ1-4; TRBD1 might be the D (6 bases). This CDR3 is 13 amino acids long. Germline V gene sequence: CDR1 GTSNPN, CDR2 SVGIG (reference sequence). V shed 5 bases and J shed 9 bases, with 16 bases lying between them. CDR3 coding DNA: TGTGCCTGGGGGGACGGGGGCGTGAAAAAACTGTTTTTT. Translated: CAWGDGGVKKLFF. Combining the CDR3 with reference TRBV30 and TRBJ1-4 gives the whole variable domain SQTIHQWPATLVQPVGSPLSLECTVEGTSNPNLYWYRQAAGRGLQLLFYSVGIGQISSEVPQNLSASRPQDRQFILSSKKLLLSDSGFYLCAWGDGGVKKLFFGSGTQLSVL.